This T cell receptor (beta chain) appears in the sequencing data of a study of CD8 T cells in ankylosing spondylitis. At least ten counts were recorded for this clonotype. Its antigen is undetermined. TCRdb itself ran the 5' RACE reads through MiXCR, one entry per CDR3 protein. The sample records more than 250,000 distinct CDR3 sequences, less than 10% being singletons. General study findings and limits: Seven to nine highly homologous variants made up a TCR beta motif that seemed to typify ankylosing spondylitis blood. Peripheral blood samples showed relatively rare disease-linked clones, and these clones were CD8+. From matched ankylosing spondylitis synovial fluid, disease-linked clones were reportedly recovered at significantly enriched levels.

The length of the CDR3 is 15 residues. Trimming removed 6 bases from V and 3 bases from J; junction bases left unmatched: 6. This TCR came from a male donor with ankylosing spondylitis. The specimen sequenced was blood, either unsorted or a sorted T cell fraction (not recorded which). The chain links TRBV12-3 or TRBV12-4 to TRBJ2-1; 9 nucleotides align to TRBD1. The CDR3 spells CASSLGTGLYNEQFF. The CDR3 DNA sequence: TGTGCCAGCAGCTTGGGGACAGGGCTCTACAATGAGCAGTTCTTC.